This T cell receptor (beta chain) derives from a study of low-dose radiotherapy and immunotherapy resistance in tumors. This sample's time point: before trial treatment. This clonotype was recorded at least ten times. With TRAV- and TRBV-specific primers, first-strand cDNA was made, covering the alpha and beta chains. TCRs underwent approximately 20 PCR cycles of amplification with a constant-region primer and V-primer adapter. TCRdb recomputed calls from the reads with MiXCR, one row per CDR3 protein. This sample carries tens of thousands of distinct CDR3 sequences, more than 25% of them seen once, and the ten largest clones take 6.6%. This clonotype was obtained from a male donor with rectosigmoid adenocarcinoma. The starting material was PBMCs, obtained before treatment.

This CDR3 is CASTRTAVFTDTQYF. The CDR3 coding sequence is TGTGCCAGCACCCGGACTGCGGTTTTCACAGATACGCAGTATTTT. The genes are TRBV6-2 or TRBV6-3 and TRBJ2-3; TRBD2 might be the D (5 bases). The CDR3 has 15 residues. Germline-derived CDR1 and CDR2 are MNHEY and SVGEGT. Trimming removed 7 bases from V and 2 bases from J, with 16 bases in between.